A single TCR beta chain is shown here with its context. Antigen: not known. This sample is drawn from a study of cytomegalovirus exposure and HLA in healthy donors. Study outcomes and limitations: The dataset shows that most TCR sequences were rare, while some public TCRs occurred in many donors.

Germline CDR1 is ENHRY and CDR2 is SYGVKD. With 2 bases removed from V and 4 bases from J, the gap between germline ends came to 14 bases. CDR3 size: 15 residues. Primers: 60 Vbeta forward and 13 Jbeta reverse. Data came from immunoSEQ multiplex PCR; TCRdb stores just in-frame clones and leaves some out. The table lists tens of thousands of clones, 65% to 70% of them singletons. This rearrangement joins TRBV10-3 to TRBJ2-5; a weak D match, TRBD1 (6 bases). The receptor's source is a man in his forties or fifties in good health and CMV-seropositive. The specimen sequenced was PBMCs. Here the CDR3 DNA reads TGTGCCATCAGTGAGCTGGCCAGGGGATTAGAGACCCAGTACTTC. Protein sequence: CAISELARGLETQYF.